A selection of T cell receptor beta chains follows, all from one sample in a study of CD8+ T cells in alopecia areata. Some clones are missing from TCRdb's copy, which holds only in-frame ones; the method was immunoSEQ multiplex PCR. The sample shows 150,000 or so clones, roughly 50% of them seen only once. The sequencing here drew on CD4+ T cells sorted from blood, taken between weeks 55 and 65, from a patient treated with tofacitinib. Source of these receptors: a human donor with alopecia areata. The CDR3 runs from the conserved cysteine through the conserved F or W. The D gene is left open where the match is weak. Some rows mark clone size as missing; the rest say once, few, many or name a class of expanded clone.

j_call d_call clone_size v_call cdr3_aa cdr3_nt
TRBJ2-1 NA NA TRBV2 CASSGLEDNEQFF TGTGCCAGCAGTGGGCTAGAAGACAATGAGCAGTTCTTC
TRBJ1-2 NA NA TRBV4-1 CASSQDQTPNYGYTF TGCGCCAGCAGCCAAGATCAGACACCGAACTATGGCTACACCTTC
TRBJ2-7 TRBD1 NA TRBV2 CASSADRGPSEQYF TGTGCCAGCAGCGCTGACAGGGGCCCATCCGAGCAGTACTTC
TRBJ2-1 NA NA TRBV5-1 CASSETPTDEQFF TGCGCCAGCAGCGAGACCCCTACCGATGAGCAGTTCTTC
TRBJ2-2 NA NA TRBV30 CAWSPRYTGELFF TGTGCCTGGAGCCCCCGGTACACCGGGGAGCTGTTTTTT
TRBJ2-7 TRBD1 NA TRBV30 CAWSTGQGFLLVEQYF TGTGCCTGGAGTACGGGACAGGGATTTTTACTCGTCGAGCAGTACTTC
TRBJ2-3 NA few TRBV5-1 CASSPRGPRVMGDTQYF TGCGCCAGCAGCCCCAGAGGCCCCAGAGTTATGGGAGATACGCAGTATTTT
TRBJ2-2 NA NA TRBV5-1 CASSLGESNTGELFF TGCGCCAGCAGCTTGGGAGAATCGAACACCGGGGAGCTGTTTTTT
TRBJ1-1 NA NA TRBV5-1 CASSLSTNTEAFF TGCGCCAGCAGCTTGTCCACCAATACTGAAGCTTTCTTT
TRBJ2-2 TRBD2 NA TRBV18 CASSPTAGGSMYTGELFF TGTGCCAGCTCACCAACGGCGGGGGGCAGTATGTACACCGGGGAGCTGTTTTTT
TRBJ1-6 NA NA TRBV6-5 CASSPTSYNSPLHF TGTGCCAGCAGTCCAACCTCCTATAATTCACCCCTCCACTTT
TRBJ2-2 NA NA TRBV7-9 CASSPRQINTGELFF TGTGCCAGCAGCCCTCGACAGATCAACACCGGGGAGCTGTTTTTT
TRBJ2-5 NA few TRBV30 CAWSKIKETQYF TGTGCCTGGAGTAAGATCAAAGAGACCCAGTACTTC
TRBJ2-3 TRBD1 NA TRBV4-2 CASSSTGSTDTQYF TGTGCCAGCAGCTCGACAGGGAGCACAGATACGCAGTATTTT
TRBJ2-1 TRBD1 NA TRBV18 CASSPSFRDRGNEQFF TGTGCCAGCTCACCTTCATTCCGGGACAGGGGCAATGAGCAGTTCTTC
TRBJ2-1 NA NA TRBV11-2 CASSSTLAGILAGEQFF TGTGCCAGCAGCTCAACCCTGGCGGGGATTTTGGCCGGTGAGCAGTTCTTC
TRBJ1-6 NA NA TRBV6-5 CASRAGDAAPLHF TGTGCCAGCAGGGCAGGGGATGCGGCACCCCTCCACTTT
TRBJ2-7 NA NA TRBV21-1 CASSHLSEPNWYEQYF TGTGCCAGCAGCCATCTCAGCGAACCCAACTGGTACGAGCAGTACTTC
TRBJ2-7 NA NA TRBV20-1 CSASTSWQQYF TGCAGTGCTAGCACTAGTTGGCAGCAGTACTTC
TRBJ2-7 NA NA TRBV14 CASSSLAPTEQYF TGTGCCAGCAGTTCATTGGCACCTACAGAGCAGTACTTC
TRBJ2-1 TRBD2 few TRBV29-1 CSGGGTYNEQFF TGCAGCGGGGGAGGGACTTACAATGAGCAGTTCTTC
TRBJ2-3 NA NA TRBV27 CASKPQGMGANTDTQYF TGTGCCAGCAAACCCCAGGGAATGGGGGCGAACACAGATACGCAGTATTTT
TRBJ1-1 TRBD1 few TRBV29-1 CSVADRGGTEAFF TGCAGCGTTGCTGACAGGGGAGGGACTGAAGCTTTCTTT
TRBJ2-3 TRBD1 NA TRBV7-2 CASRETGMGVQQYF TGTGCCAGCAGAGAGACAGGGATGGGAGTTCAGCAGTATTTT
TRBJ2-7 TRBD1 NA TRBV5-1 CASSLSGQGYEQYF TGCGCCAGCAGCTTGTCAGGACAGGGTTACGAGCAGTACTTC
TRBJ2-6 NA NA TRBV30 CAWERGSGANVLTF TGTGCCTGGGAACGGGGCTCTGGGGCCAACGTCCTGACTTTC
TRBJ2-7 NA NA TRBV7-6 CASSLDWSPIGNEQYF TGTGCCAGCAGCTTAGATTGGAGTCCTATTGGCAACGAGCAGTACTTC
TRBJ1-2 TRBD1 NA TRBV6-5 CASSYKGGHGYTF TGTGCCAGCAGTTACAAAGGGGGCCATGGCTACACCTTC
TRBJ1-5 TRBD1 NA TRBV19 CASSRQGAGNQPQHF TGTGCCAGTAGTCGACAGGGGGCGGGTAATCAGCCCCAGCATTTT
TRBJ2-5 NA NA TRBV18 CASSPGIQETQYF TGTGCCAGCTCACCAGGAATCCAAGAGACCCAGTACTTC
TRBJ2-5 NA NA TRBV2 CASSEGAGAGETQYF TGTGCCAGCAGTGAGGGGGCAGGGGCCGGCGAGACCCAGTACTTC
TRBJ2-5 NA NA TRBV4-1 CASSLIQETQYF TGCGCCAGCAGCCTGATACAAGAGACCCAGTACTTC
TRBJ2-3 TRBD2 NA TRBV30 CAWSGSGGAVTQYF TGTGCCTGGAGTGGAAGCGGGGGGGCCGTTACGCAGTATTTT
TRBJ2-5 NA NA TRBV5-6 CASSLRQVRWKPGETQYF TGTGCCAGCAGCCTGCGACAGGTCCGGTGGAAGCCCGGAGAGACCCAGTACTTC
TRBJ2-1 TRBD1 few TRBV7-2 CASSFQGADVPQFF TGTGCCAGCAGCTTTCAGGGGGCGGATGTACCCCAGTTCTTC
TRBJ2-5 NA NA TRBV29-1 CSGEYWETQYF TGCAGCGGCGAGTACTGGGAGACCCAGTACTTC
TRBJ1-6 NA NA TRBV18 CASSLDRNSPLHF TGTGCCAGCTCACTAGACAGGAATTCACCCCTCCACTTT
TRBJ2-7 NA NA TRBV18 CASSPPGTYEQYF TGTGCCAGCTCACCGCCGGGGACTTACGAGCAGTACTTC
TRBJ1-6 NA NA TRBV14 CASSQDQGLYNSPLHF TGTGCCAGCAGCCAAGATCAGGGGCTTTATAATTCACCCCTCCACTTT
TRBJ1-2 TRBD1 NA TRBV15 CATSRGLGYTF TGTGCCACTTCCAGGGGGCTAGGCTACACCTTC
TRBJ2-5 NA NA TRBV25-1 CASSEFGRVETQYF TGTGCCAGCAGTGAATTCGGCAGGGTGGAGACCCAGTACTTC
TRBJ2-5 TRBD1 NA TRBV11-2 CASSTDRTGRETQYF TGTGCCAGCAGCACGGACCGGACAGGCCGAGAGACCCAGTACTTC
TRBJ1-1 TRBD1 NA TRBV4-1 CASNGDSPVAFF TGCGCCAGCAACGGGGACAGCCCTGTCGCTTTCTTT
TRBJ2-2 NA few TRBV27 CASSLRVAGELFF TGTGCCAGCAGTTTACGGGTGGCCGGGGAGCTGTTTTTT
TRBJ2-7 TRBD1 NA TRBV29-1 CSVGQGQTGYEQYF TGCAGCGTTGGACAGGGACAGACGGGCTACGAGCAGTACTTC
TRBJ2-5 TRBD1 once TRBV6-1 CASNDGTVGQETQYF TGTGCCAGCAATGACGGGACAGTGGGGCAAGAGACCCAGTACTTC
TRBJ2-1 NA NA TRBV7-7 CASSLGGVGGNEQFF TGTGCCAGCAGCTTAGGCGGGGTTGGAGGGAATGAGCAGTTCTTC
TRBJ2-7 NA NA TRBV5-1 CASRRTATYEQYF TGCGCCAGCAGGAGGACGGCCACCTACGAGCAGTACTTC